This T cell receptor beta chain stems from a study of CD8 T cells in Susac syndrome. Random hexamers were used to reverse transcribe an amount of roughly 0.45 to 1 ug RNA. TCRdb redid the calling of the immunoSEQ multiplex PCR reads with MiXCR, one entry per CDR3 protein. The sample carries some 160,000 distinct CDR3 sequences, 90% to 96% recorded once. The T cells that were sequenced for TCR beta were CD8+ and CD4+ cells from blood. V dropped 3 bases and J dropped 4 bases, with 15 bases sitting between them. CDR3 length: 15 amino acids. This TCR was recovered from a human donor with Susac syndrome. The chain has TRBV12-3 or TRBV12-4 and TRBJ1-2; D might be TRBD1 (5 bases). Sequencing used CD4+ T cells from PBMCs. The CDR3 loop reads CASSLGSGTVYGYTF. CDR3 bases: TGTGCCAGCAGTTTGGGATCCGGGACGGTCTATGGCTACACCTTC.